In this sample, the clone carrying this TCR beta chain turned up a few times. The antigen remains unidentified. The entry originates in a study of beta chain features in type 1 diabetes. The authors obtained over 95% purity in all sorted populations. Study-wide results and limits: Across patients, naive, central memory and Treg TCRB repertoires exhibited apparently greater similarity than was observed across healthy donors. Type 1 diabetes patients showed fewer insertions and more deletions at VDJ junctions.

Investigators reverse transcribed all isolated RNA, so they sequenced expressed TCRB transcripts. This table comes from immunoSEQ multiplex PCR, and its TCRdb copy is limited to in-frame clones, with some not included. The repertoire holds roughly 290,000 clones, with 7% to 9% as singletons. This clonotype originated in a woman under 30 in good health. Sequenced material: central memory CD4+ T cells from blood.

The CDR3, as DNA: TGTGCCAGCAGCCCCCAAGCCGGACTAGCGGGAGGGGAGCAGTTCTTC. It is translated as CASSPQAGLAGGEQFF. This chain joins TRBV7-3 and TRBJ2-1; TRBD2 matches at 15 bases. Germline V gene data show CDR1 as SGHTA and CDR2 as FQGTGA. J lost 10 bases, V lost 5 bases, and 9 bases had no gene match. This CDR3 comprises 16 residues.